These 27 T cell receptor beta chains were sequenced from one sample in a study of Tregs in tolerant kidney transplant recipients. Profiled with immunoSEQ multiplex PCR; TCRdb holds only in-frame clones, not every one. The table records about 94,000 clones, roughly 93% of them present only once. The starting material was CD4+ T cells from blood, obtained before the transplant. The source of these receptors is a human donor who received a combined kidney and bone marrow transplant.

The V gene is TRBV18, the J gene TRBJ1-1, with a possible D match to TRBD1 (6 bases). The CDR3 is 15 amino acids. V was cut by 1 base and J by 7 bases, with 16 bases left in between. The germline CDR1 and CDR2 sequences are KGHSH and LQKENI. The CDR3 coding sequence is TGTGCCAGCTCACCACGATCAAGGGGGGGGAATGAAGCTTTCTTT. Residues: CASSPRSRGGNEAFF.

The chain has TRBV4-3 and TRBJ2-3; 7 positions agree with TRBD2. Per germline, CDR1 LGHNA and CDR2 YSLEER. The CDR3 runs 17 residues. V dropped 0 bases and J dropped 8; count of bases not matched to a gene: 14. This CDR3 is CASSQDSFQLAIATQYF. The CDR3 DNA reads TGCGCCAGCAGCCAAGATTCCTTCCAACTAGCGATAGCTACGCAGTATTTT.

Turning to this clone: Different DNA sequences within this sample yield the same CDR3. This rearrangement joins TRBV19 to TRBJ1-6, with D unresolved. The CDR3 sequence is 15 residues long. Germline CDR1 reads LNHDA; CDR2 reads SQIVND (reference sequence). The V gene lost 2 bases and the J gene lost 6 bases, with 11 bases spanning the gap. CDR3 amino acids: CASSISGIGNSPLHF. The CDR3 nucleotides read TGTGCCAGTAGTATATCGGGGATCGGTAATTCACCCCTCCACTTT. The full variable domain, completed using reference TRBV19 and TRBJ1-6, is DGGITQSPKYLFRKEGQNVTLSCEQNLNHDAMYWYRQDPGQGLRLIYYSQIVNDFQKGDIAEGYSVSREKKESFPLTVTSAQKNPTAFYLCASSISGIGNSPLHFGNGTRLTVT.

On this clone: A junction end diverges from the germline sequence, so it may reflect a read error. Other DNA sequences of this sample code for an identical CDR3. The chain joins TRBV7-7 to TRBJ1-6; possibly TRBD1 for D (6 bases). Germline V lookup: CDR1 SSHAT, CDR2 FNYEAQ (reference sequence). The CDR3 loop spans 13 amino acids. In DNA, the CDR3 is TGTGCCAGCAGCCGGGACAATAATTCCCCCCTCCACTTT. Its protein is CASSRDNNSPLHF.

The rearrangement uses TRBV7-6 and TRBJ2-5, with D perhaps matching TRBD2 (6 bases). Germline CDR1 and CDR2: SGHVS and FNYEAQ. V was shortened by 3 bases and J by 9 bases, with 17 bases between the two germline ends. The CDR3 contains 14 residues. CDR3 nucleotide sequence: TGTGCCAGCAGCTTTTCTGGGAGGTCTCGGCCCCAGTACTTC. It translates to CASSFSGRSRPQYF.

V is TRBV5-1 and J is TRBJ2-2, with 13 bases lining up with TRBD2. Looked up from germline, CDR1 is SGHRS and CDR2 is YFSETQ. CDR3 length: 17 residues. The junction had 8 bases not matched to a gene; V was cut back by 5 bases and J by 4 bases. CDR3 nucleotide sequence: TGCGCCAGCAGAAACCCACTAGCGGGGGGGAGCACCGGGGAGCTGTTTTTT. It is translated as CASRNPLAGGSTGELFF.

The chain joins TRBV18 to TRBJ1-1; 7 bases map to TRBD1. Germline-derived CDR1 and CDR2 are KGHSH and LQKENI. V lost 8 bases and J lost 3; bases outside the gene matches: 6. This CDR3 has 13 residues. CDR3 loop: CASLRGLDTEAFF. CDR3 nucleotides: TGTGCCAGCCTTAGGGGGCTGGACACTGAAGCTTTCTTT.

To note about this clone: This CDR3 is also generated by other DNA sequences in the sample. V and J are TRBV9 and TRBJ2-2; a weak D match, TRBD1 (6 bases). Trimming stripped 2 bases from V and 0 bases from J, with 8 bases between. The V gene's germline CDR1 is SGDLS and CDR2 YYNGEE. The CDR3 is 15 residues long. The CDR3 DNA reads as TGTGCCAGCAGCGTGACAGGCGCGAACACCGGGGAGCTGTTTTTT. Residues: CASSVTGANTGELFF.

The chain carries TRBV7-2 and TRBJ2-5, with 14 bases lining up with TRBD2. The CDR3 runs 18 residues. CDR1 and CDR2 from the germline V gene are SGHTA and FQGNSA. The V segment lost 2 bases and the J segment 0 bases; nucleotides outside the gene matches: 5. The CDR3 protein is CASSLTRTSGGYQETQYF. The DNA of the CDR3 is TGTGCCAGCAGCTTAACCCGGACTAGCGGGGGGTACCAAGAGACCCAGTACTTC.

The chain employs TRBV30 and TRBJ1-2; 11 positions agree with TRBD1. V gave up 8 bases and J gave up 9 bases; unmatched junction bases: 14. This CDR3 has 14 residues. Germline V gene sequence: CDR1 GTSNPN, CDR2 SVGIG (reference sequence). The CDR3 nucleotides are TGTGCCGGAACCAGGGACAGGGGGATTGTGCGCTACACCTTC. This translates into CAGTRDRGIVRYTF.

V and J are TRBV29-1 and TRBJ2-3; tentatively, D is TRBD1 (5 bases). Germline CDR1 SQVTM, CDR2 ANQGSEA. V was clipped by 3 bases and J by 2 bases, with 9 bases between them. This CDR3 spans 13 amino acids. CDR3 loop: CSVDKGFTDTQYF. CDR3 in DNA: TGCAGCGTTGATAAGGGGTTCACAGATACGCAGTATTTT.

This sequence joins TRBV7-3 and TRBJ2-2; no firm D call. Deletions cut 4 bases from V and 6 bases from J, with 12 bases between. This CDR3 contains 14 residues. Germline V gene data show CDR1 as SGHTA and CDR2 as FQGTGA. DNA for the CDR3: TGTGCCAGCAGCTCGAACCGAGGCTCCGGGGAGCTGTTTTTT. Its translation: CASSSNRGSGELFF.

Of note for this clone: An end of the junction does not agree with germline; a read error may underlie this. This sequence joins TRBV4-1 and TRBJ1-2; 8 bases line up with TRBD1. This CDR3 contains 14 residues. Germline values: CDR1 MGHRA, CDR2 YSYEKL. CDR3 in amino acids: CASSSRGLDYGHTF. The CDR3 DNA reads TGCGCCAGCAGCTCCAGGGGGCTTGACTATGGCCACACCTTC.

This chain links TRBV9 with TRBJ2-7; 7 nucleotides agree with TRBD1. J gave up 2 bases and V 0 bases, and 5 bases lay outside the gene matches. The CDR3 totals 15 residues. In germline, CDR1 is SGDLS, CDR2 YYNGEE. In DNA form, the CDR3 reads TGTGCCAGCAGCGTAGGGGGGACAGAACCCTACGAGCAGTACTTC. It encodes CASSVGGTEPYEQYF.

V gene TRBV2 combines with J gene TRBJ2-2; no firm D call. The germline V gene has CDR1 SNHLY and CDR2 FYNNEI. V lost 4 bases and J lost 5, with 8 bases in between. The CDR3 length is 13 residues. CDR3: CASSVTDTGELFF. Here the CDR3 DNA reads TGTGCCAGCAGTGTAACAGATACCGGGGAGCTGTTTTTT.

This clone was picked up a small number of times. This chain connects TRBV2 to TRBJ2-1, with D possibly matching TRBD1 (6 bases). The V end was cut by 4 bases, the J end by 1 base, with 14 bases between. The CDR3 contains 16 residues. In germline, CDR1 is SNHLY, CDR2 FYNNEI. Here the CDR3 DNA reads TGTGCCAGCAGTGTCAGCCAGGGGCCGTCCTACAATGAGCAGTTCTTC. Its protein product is CASSVSQGPSYNEQFF.

This chain joins TRBV10-1 and TRBJ2-5; D is uncertain. CDR3 length: 14 residues. The germline CDR1 and CDR2 sequences are WNHNN and SYGVQD (reference sequence). The V and J ends lost 0 bases and 2 bases respectively, with 7 bases between them. CDR3 DNA: TGCGCCAGCAGTGAGTCCCAGAATCAAGAGACCCAGTACTTC. It encodes CASSESQNQETQYF.

The chain has TRBV4-2 and TRBJ2-2, with a tentative D call TRBD2 (5 bases). The CDR3 length is 17 residues. Trimming removed 4 bases from V and 2 bases from J, with 17 bases in between. CDR1 is LGHNA, CDR2 YNFKEQ, per germline. DNA of the CDR3: TGTGCCAGCAGCCCCCAAGACTACCTTTTTAACACCGGGGAGCTGTTTTTT. This sequence encodes CASSPQDYLFNTGELFF.

This chain uses TRBV7-2 with TRBJ2-3; 11 bases match TRBD2. CDR1 and CDR2 from the germline V gene are SGHTA and FQGNSA. The CDR3 totals 16 residues. The V and J ends lost 3 bases and 1 base, in that order; junction bases with no gene match: 3. CDR3 in DNA: TGTGCCAGCAGCTTTATAGCGGGGGGGCGCACAGATACGCAGTATTTT. It codes for CASSFIAGGRTDTQYF.

V gene TRBV5-1 combines with J gene TRBJ1-1; D uncertain. There are 15 residues in the CDR3. Trimming took off 1 base at V and 0 bases at J, with 10 bases between the two ends. CDR1 and CDR2 from the germline V gene are SGHRS and YFSETQ. The chain's CDR3 is CASSLSSSVNTEAFF. The CDR3 DNA sequence: TGCGCCAGCAGCTTGAGTTCGTCGGTGAACACTGAAGCTTTCTTT.

This sequence joins TRBV4-3 and TRBJ2-2; 7 bases align to TRBD1. This CDR3 region has 14 residues. J lost 6 bases, V lost 0 bases, and 1 base had no gene match. In germline, CDR1 is LGHNA, CDR2 YSLEER. DNA of the CDR3: TGCGCCAGCAGCCAAGACGGGACAGCCGGGGAGCTGTTTTTT. It translates to CASSQDGTAGELFF.

The V gene is TRBV5-8, the J gene TRBJ1-1; 9 bases fit TRBD1. Trimming cost V 6 bases and J 3 bases; bases outside gene matches: 9. This CDR3 region has 15 residues. Looked up from germline, CDR1 is SGHTS and CDR2 is YDEGEE. The CDR3 sequence: CASTGTGYADTEAFF. CDR3 sequence (DNA): TGTGCCAGCACTGGGACAGGGTATGCCGACACTGAAGCTTTCTTT.

This rearrangement joins TRBV11-3 to TRBJ1-4; unclear D gene. Germline V gene lookup returns CDR1 SGHNT and CDR2 YENEEA. Between the trimmed V and J ends, which lost 7 bases and 3 bases, there was a span of 12 bases. This CDR3 is 14 amino acids long. The CDR3 DNA reads TGTGCCAGCACCATTTCGGGTTCTAATGAAAAACTGTTTTTT. It is translated as CASTISGSNEKLFF.

The V and J genes are TRBV7-9 and TRBJ2-7; 10 nucleotides agree with TRBD1. V trimming: 4 bases; J trimming: 4 bases; junction bases outside the gene matches: 10. The CDR3 loop spans 16 amino acids. CDR1 is SEHNR and CDR2 is FQNEAQ in the germline V gene (reference sequence). Here the CDR3 DNA reads TGTGCCAGCAGCTCTAGGAAAGGACAGGGGGAATACGAGCAGTACTTC. Translation gives CASSSRKGQGEYEQYF.

DNA for the CDR3: TGTGCCACCAGAATAACAGGGGGCGCGAATTGGGCTTTCTTT. This gives the protein CATRITGGANWAFF. The chain couples TRBV15 to TRBJ1-1, with TRBD1 matching 9 bases. This CDR3 is 14 amino acids long. CDR1 is LNHNV, CDR2 YYDKDF, per germline (reference sequence). Trimming took 6 bases from V and 11 from J; bases not matched to a gene: 13.

Concerning this clone: The same CDR3 can be traced to other DNA sequences in this sample. V and J are TRBV28 and TRBJ1-6, with 8 nucleotides matching TRBD1. CDR3 length: 16 amino acids. V gave up 6 bases and J gave up 9 bases; unmatched junction bases: 13. Per germline, CDR1 MDHEN and CDR2 SYDVKM. The CDR3 sequence is CASRSGGLVVGSPLHF. The DNA of the CDR3 is TGTGCCAGCAGATCAGGGGGCTTGGTCGTCGGTTCACCCCTCCACTTT. Full variable domain (missing parts from reference TRBV28 and TRBJ1-6): DVKVTQSSRYLVKRTGEKVFLECVQDMDHENMFWYRQDPGLGLRLIYFSYDVKMKEKGDIPEGYSVSREKKERFSLILESASTNQTSMYLCASRSGGLVVGSPLHFGNGTRLTVT.

V gene TRBV7-2 combines with J gene TRBJ1-5; 7 positions match TRBD1. CDR1 is SGHTA, CDR2 FQGNSA, per germline. The CDR3 is 14 residues long. The ends lost 4 bases at V and 2 bases at J; junction bases unmatched: 2. The CDR3 coding sequence is TGTGCCAGCAGCTCGCAGGGGGGCAATCAGCCCCAGCATTTT. It specifies CASSSQGGNQPQHF. Using reference TRBV7-2 and TRBJ1-5 for the parts outside the CDR3, the full variable domain is GAGVSQSPSNKVTEKGKDVELRCDPISGHTALYWYRQSLGQGLEFLIYFQGNSAPDKSGLPSDRFSAERTGGSVSTLTIQRTQQEDSAVYLCASSSQGGNQPQHFGDGTRLSIL.